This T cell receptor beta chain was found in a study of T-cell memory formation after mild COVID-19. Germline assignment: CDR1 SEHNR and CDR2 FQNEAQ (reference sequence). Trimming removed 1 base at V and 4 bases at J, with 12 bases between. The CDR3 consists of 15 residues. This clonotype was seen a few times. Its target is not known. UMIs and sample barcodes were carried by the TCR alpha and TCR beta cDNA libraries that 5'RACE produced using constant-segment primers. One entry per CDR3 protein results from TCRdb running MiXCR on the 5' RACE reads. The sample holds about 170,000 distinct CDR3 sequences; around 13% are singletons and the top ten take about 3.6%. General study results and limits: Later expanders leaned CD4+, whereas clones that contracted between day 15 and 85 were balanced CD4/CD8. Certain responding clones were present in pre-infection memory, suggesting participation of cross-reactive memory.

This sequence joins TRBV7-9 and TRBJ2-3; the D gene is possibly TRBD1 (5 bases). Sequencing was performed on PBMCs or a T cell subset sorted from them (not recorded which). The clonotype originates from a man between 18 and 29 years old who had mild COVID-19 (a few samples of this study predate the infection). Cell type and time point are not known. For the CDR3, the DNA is TGTGCCAGCAGCTTAGGGGCAGGGCCCGCAGATACGCAGTATTTT. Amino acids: CASSLGAGPADTQYF.